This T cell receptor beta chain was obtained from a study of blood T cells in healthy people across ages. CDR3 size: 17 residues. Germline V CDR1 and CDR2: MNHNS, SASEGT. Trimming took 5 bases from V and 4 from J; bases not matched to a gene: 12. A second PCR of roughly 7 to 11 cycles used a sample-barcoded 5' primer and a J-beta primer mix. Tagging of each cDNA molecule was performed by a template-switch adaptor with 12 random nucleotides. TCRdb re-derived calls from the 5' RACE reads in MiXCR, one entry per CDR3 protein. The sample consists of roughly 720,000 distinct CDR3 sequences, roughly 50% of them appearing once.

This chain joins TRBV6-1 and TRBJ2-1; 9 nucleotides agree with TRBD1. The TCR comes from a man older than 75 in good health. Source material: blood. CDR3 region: CASSPNTGQGIYNEQFF. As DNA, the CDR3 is TGTGCCAGCAGTCCCAACACGGGACAGGGCATATACAATGAGCAGTTCTTC.